This is a list of T cell receptor beta chains from one sample in a study of blood T cell repertoires in COVID-19. Sequencing used immunoSEQ multiplex PCR; TCRdb keeps in-frame clones, though not all of them. Of some 190,000 clones listed, 80% to 90% are singletons. The sequenced sample was peripheral blood. These receptors originate from a man between 60 and 75 years old with acute or convalescent COVID-19. The conserved cysteine and the conserved F or W are not part of the CDR3 here.

cdr3_length v_call cdr3_aa
11 TRBV19 ASKTQGAGEQF
12 TRBV7-9 ASSSRVAYEKLF
12 TRBV7-2 ASSLGLAPYEQY
11 TRBV2 ASRPSSGGGYT
12 TRBV6-5 ASTQGLSNYGYT
11 TRBV10-2 ASSPTPGETQY
12 TRBV19 ASIHEPGHHEQY
13 TRBV6-2/TRBV6-3 ASSTGTSGTYEQY
12 TRBV6-6 ASSNRDRHYGYT
13 TRBV7-9 ASSPEGQMNQPQH
14 TRBV9 ASSVGLGDSNEKLF
14 TRBV6-2/TRBV6-3 ASSRLALTGGVGYT
14 TRBV7-2 ASSLGVAGVTDTQY
14 TRBV5-4 ASSSRDRGSYNEQF
11 TRBV27 ASSLSRYNEQF
12 TRBV2 ASSYRSANEKLF
12 TRBV2 ASSDMDRGQPQH
13 TRBV6-5 ASRPGTTNTGELF
11 TRBV12-3/TRBV12-4 ASSPDSNQPQH
13 TRBV11-3 ASSQDGSRTDTQY
15 TRBV27 ASSLSGWSSGANVLT
13 TRBV3-1/TRBV3-2 ASSQVEAAAKEAF
10 TRBV6-2/TRBV6-3 ASSSDGYEQY
13 TRBV9 ASSPSGTRGKEQY
10 TRBV7-9 ASSKSGEKLF
13 TRBV19 ASSSQGRLSNEQF
13 TRBV28 ASSSRTGLRYEQY
8 TRBV10-1 ARIGAEAF
12 TRBV30 AWKGQGWTGELF
15 TRBV27 ASSRTLTGTGNQPQH
13 TRBV5-1 ATKEGSSYNSPLH
17 TRBV18 ASSPPLQREGSSSYEQY
14 TRBV3-1/TRBV3-2 ASSQIRGGMTDTQY
12 TRBV7-2 ASSSTGTWETQY
12 TRBV7-9 ASSLVQGNSPLH
12 TRBV28 ASSVTLGNWALH
13 TRBV13 ASSQGGEGTDTQY
15 TRBV5-6 ASSYGTSGSVTGELF
12 TRBV5-1 ASSPPGQGHEQY
16 TRBV6-2/TRBV6-3 ASSYSRLAGVSTGELF
14 TRBV19 ASSAGQGARQETQY
14 TRBV19 ASSIVGGGSGNEQF
14 TRBV7-2 ASSAGLAGDTDTQY
14 TRBV5-1 ASSLRDRGQTDTQY
12 TRBV19 ASRGRESNQPQH
12 TRBV7-9 ASSLAQGLGGYT
13 TRBV7-2 ASSLTSGSILEQY
11 TRBV6-5 ASSYSPGDEQY
11 TRBV10-3 ASWQSGKDTQY
10 TRBV29-1 SATTGPDTQY
12 TRBV6-2/TRBV6-3 ASSSSGSYNEQF
13 TRBV30 AWSWTGASNTEAF
12 TRBV10-3 AIRETGLTGELF
11 TRBV3-1/TRBV3-2 ASSPRLEGEQF
10 TRBV12-3/TRBV12-4 ASSRQGSEQY